The 28 T cell receptor beta chains in this list originate from one sample, sequenced in a study of blood T cell repertoires in COVID-19. The assay was immunoSEQ multiplex PCR, and TCRdb's table has in-frame clones only and misses some. The sample contains roughly 280,000 clones, approximately 90% of which appear only once. The sequenced sample consisted of PBMCs or T cells enriched from blood (not recorded which). The origin of the receptors is a middle-aged man who had been exposed to COVID-19.

V gene TRBV30 combines with J gene TRBJ1-3; no reliable D call. CDR3 length: 15 amino acids. The V and J ends lost 2 bases and 2 bases respectively, with 13 bases between them. Germline CDR1 reads GTSNPN; CDR2 reads SVGIG (reference sequence). CDR3 residues: CAWSHFRGAGNTIYF. The CDR3 nucleotides are TGTGCCTGGAGTCACTTCCGGGGAGCTGGAAACACCATATATTTT.

The chain joins TRBV19 to TRBJ2-7; 8 nucleotides agree with TRBD1. CDR3 size: 17 residues. Germline-derived CDR1 and CDR2 are LNHDA and SQIVND (reference sequence). J gave up 2 bases and V 1 base, and 10 bases lay outside the gene matches. The CDR3 DNA follows: TGTGCCAGTAGTATAGGTCCTACAGGGGGTTATACCTACGAGCAGTACTTC. Translating it yields CASSIGPTGGYTYEQYF.

The chain has TRBV6-5 and TRBJ2-3; 10 nucleotides match TRBD1. The germline CDR1 and CDR2 sequences are MNHEY and SVGAGI. The CDR3 is made up of 15 amino acids. The ends lost 7 bases at V and 4 bases at J; junction bases unmatched: 8. Written as DNA, the CDR3 is TGTGCCAGCACCAGACAGGGGGCCGGAGCAGATACGCAGTATTTT. Encoded protein: CASTRQGAGADTQYF.

The gene calls are TRBV28 and TRBJ2-2, with a possible D match to TRBD2 (6 bases). The CDR3 covers 14 residues. V was cut by 7 bases and J by 4 bases, with 13 bases left in between. CDR1 is MDHEN and CDR2 is SYDVKM in the germline V gene. CDR3 region: CASTPRDFTGELFF. CDR3 DNA sequence: TGTGCCAGCACCCCCCGGGACTTCACCGGGGAGCTGTTTTTT.

The chain links TRBV6-6 to TRBJ1-2; 9 bases match TRBD1. After removal of 6 bases from V and 8 bases from J, the junction contained 10 bases not matched to a gene. The CDR3 is made up of 14 amino acids. Per germline, CDR1 MNHNY and CDR2 SVGAGI (reference sequence). CDR3 sequence: CASSIRTGDHGYTF. The CDR3, as DNA: TGTGCCAGCAGCATCCGGACAGGGGATCACGGCTACACCTTC.

CDR3 sequence (DNA): TGTGCCAGCAGTTACTCACGCGGCGGCTCCTACGAGCAGTACTTC. Translation gives CASSYSRGGSYEQYF. The J gene is TRBJ2-7, the V gene TRBV6-2 or TRBV6-3; D is unclear. CDR3 size: 15 residues. CDR1 is MNHEY and CDR2 is SVGEGT in the germline V gene. V was trimmed by 0 bases and J by 0 bases, leaving 9 bases between them.

This sequence joins TRBV5-6 and TRBJ2-1; the D is unclear. Germline CDR1 reads SGHDT; CDR2 reads YYEEEE. CDR3 length: 13 amino acids. V was pared by 3 bases and J by 2 bases, with 6 bases between. As DNA, the CDR3 is TGTGCCAGCAGCTCGTTTGCCTACAATGAGCAGTTCTTC. It yields the protein CASSSFAYNEQFF.

The chain combines TRBV24-1 with TRBJ1-2, with unresolved D. Germline assignment: CDR1 KGHDR and CDR2 SFDVKD. CDR3 length equals 13 residues. Trimming stripped 4 bases from V and 7 bases from J, with 12 bases between. The CDR3 protein is CATSDAGRFGYTF. Here the CDR3 DNA reads TGTGCCACCAGTGACGCCGGGAGGTTTGGCTACACCTTC.

The chain employs TRBV5-4 and TRBJ2-2; 7 positions agree with TRBD2. Germline-derived CDR1 and CDR2 are SGHNT and YYREEE (reference sequence). The J segment lost 2 bases and the V segment lost 3 bases, leaving 16 bases of the junction unmatched. This CDR3 is built from 19 residues. CDR3 amino acids: CASSYREHARGRNTGELFF. The CDR3 DNA sequence: TGTGCCAGCAGCTACCGGGAACATGCACGCGGGAGAAACACCGGGGAGCTGTTTTTT.

This clone was seen once. V is TRBV7-6 and J is TRBJ1-5; a possible D gene is TRBD1 (6 bases). Trimming shortened V by 5 bases and J by 4 bases, and 21 bases separated the two germline ends. Germline V gene data show CDR1 as SGHVS and CDR2 as FNYEAQ. The CDR3 covers 17 residues. The CDR3 nucleotides read TGTGCCAGCAGCAGAAAAAAACAGGGTTTAATTAATCAGCCCCAGCATTTT. This encodes CASSRKKQGLINQPQHF.

The chain carries TRBV10-1 and TRBJ2-4; TRBD2 matches at 8 bases. The germline V gene encodes CDR1 WNHNN and CDR2 SYGVQD (reference sequence). After removal of 3 bases from V and 2 bases from J, the junction contained 3 bases not matched to a gene. This CDR3 spans 15 amino acids. CDR3 DNA: TGCGCCAGCAGTGATGGCGGGGGGCCCAAAAACATTCAGTACTTC. Its protein is CASSDGGGPKNIQYF.

V and J are TRBV4-1 and TRBJ2-7, with D hard to call. The CDR3 runs to 17 residues. Germline CDR1 is MGHRA and CDR2 is YSYEKL. Trimming left V 1 base short and J 3 bases short, with 19 bases between. The CDR3 DNA is TGCGCCAGCAGCCAAGGGGCAGACACCGCGATTAACTACGAGCAGTACTTC. This codes for CASSQGADTAINYEQYF.

The gene calls are TRBV15 and TRBJ1-2, with D unclear. The CDR3 has 12 residues. The germline CDR1 and CDR2 sequences are LNHNV and YYDKDF (reference sequence). V was cut by 9 bases and J by 0 bases, with 8 bases left in between. CDR3 DNA sequence: TGTGCCACGGCCGAAGCTAACTATGGCTACACCTTC. Its protein product is CATAEANYGYTF.

The chain employs TRBV28 and TRBJ1-1; 10 positions agree with TRBD1. In germline, CDR1 is MDHEN, CDR2 SYDVKM. This CDR3 is 17 amino acids long. After removal of 6 bases from V and 2 bases from J, the junction contained 12 bases not matched to a gene. This chain's CDR3 is CASSQIRDRGYNTEAFF. The CDR3 nucleotides are TGTGCCAGCAGCCAAATCCGGGACAGGGGATACAACACTGAAGCTTTCTTT.

The V call is TRBV7-9, the J call TRBJ2-2, with D maybe TRBD1 (5 bases). The CDR3 is 14 residues long. The V end was cut by 7 bases, the J end by 3 bases, with 12 bases between. Germline values: CDR1 SEHNR, CDR2 FQNEAQ (reference sequence). DNA of the CDR3: TGTGCCAGCAAAGAGGCAGGGTACACCGGGGAGCTGTTTTTT. Translating it yields CASKEAGYTGELFF.

This clone was recorded only once. This chain connects TRBV12-5 to TRBJ2-1; D gene ambiguous. The ends were cut back, 2 bases at V and 10 bases at J, with 9 bases in the middle. This CDR3 region has 12 residues. Germline CDR1 LGHNT, CDR2 FRNRAP. CDR3 loop: CASGLYSSEQFF. In nucleotides, the CDR3 is TGTGCTAGTGGTTTGTACAGCAGCGAGCAGTTCTTC.

This clone appeared a few times. The J gene is TRBJ2-3, the V gene TRBV3-1 (or the pseudogene TRBV3-2); TRBD2 matches at 8 bases. V dropped 4 bases and J dropped 6; count of bases not matched to a gene: 12. Germline-derived CDR1 and CDR2 are LGHDT and YNNKEL (reference sequence). The CDR3 consists of 16 residues. CDR3 residues: CASSPEITGGRDTQYF. As DNA, the CDR3 is TGTGCCAGCAGCCCGGAAATTACGGGAGGGCGGGATACGCAGTATTTT.

The chain carries TRBV5-1 and TRBJ2-3; 8 bases agree with TRBD2. The CDR3 runs to 14 residues. V dropped 5 bases and J dropped 2; count of bases not matched to a gene: 4. CDR1 is SGHRS, CDR2 YFSETQ, per germline. The CDR3: CASRPGGPTDTQYF. The CDR3 bases are TGCGCCAGCAGACCGGGAGGGCCCACAGATACGCAGTATTTT. The variable domain in full, with the rest retrieved from reference TRBV5-1 and TRBJ2-3, is KAGVTQTPRYLIKTRGQQVTLSCSPISGHRSVSWYQQTPGQGLQFLFEYFSETQRNKGNFPGRFSGRQFSNSRSEMNVSTLELGDSALYLCASRPGGPTDTQYFGPGTRLTVL.

This chain links TRBV14 with TRBJ2-1; TRBD1 aligns across 8 bases. The CDR3 totals 17 residues. J gave up 4 bases and V 1 base, and 9 bases lay outside the gene matches. Germline CDR1 is SGHDN and CDR2 is FVKESK. CDR3 bases: TGTGCCAGCAGCCAAGGGTCTCCGGGACAGGTGTACAATGAGCAGTTCTTC. Residues: CASSQGSPGQVYNEQFF.

The chain couples TRBV6-5 to TRBJ2-3; TRBD2 matches 12 bases. Germline-derived CDR1 and CDR2 are MNHEY and SVGAGI. The trim removed 4 bases at V and 2 bases at J, leaving 4 bases unmatched. CDR3 size: 16 residues. The DNA for the CDR3 is TGTGCCAGCAGTTCAGGACTAGCGGGGCCCACAGATACGCAGTATTTT. Translated, it gives CASSSGLAGPTDTQYF.

V is TRBV28 and J is TRBJ2-7, with D perhaps TRBD2 (5 bases). Trimming shortened V by 1 base and J by 7 bases, and 5 bases separated the two germline ends. The CDR3 loop spans 11 amino acids. CDR1 is MDHEN, CDR2 SYDVKM, per germline. The CDR3: CASSLSGEQYF. The CDR3 DNA reads as TGTGCCAGCAGTTTATCGGGAGAGCAGTACTTC.

The chain combines TRBV12-3 or TRBV12-4 with TRBJ2-7, with 8 nucleotides matching TRBD2. CDR3 length equals 13 residues. The V and J ends lost 3 bases and 5 bases, in that order; junction bases with no gene match: 3. This chain's CDR3 is CASSLGGRNEQYF. The CDR3 DNA reads as TGTGCCAGCAGTTTGGGCGGGAGGAACGAGCAGTACTTC.

This chain uses TRBV12-3 or TRBV12-4 with TRBJ1-5, with 8 bases fitting TRBD1. This CDR3 contains 13 residues. Trimming took 4 bases from V and 5 from J; bases not matched to a gene: 1. The chain's CDR3 is CASSWTGYQPQHF. The CDR3 bases are TGTGCCAGCAGTTGGACAGGGTATCAGCCCCAGCATTTT.

The chain is built from TRBV7-3 and TRBJ1-1; D ambiguous. The V and J ends lost 2 bases and 0 bases respectively, with 10 bases between them. From germline, CDR1 is SGHTA and CDR2 FQGTGA. This CDR3 has 15 amino acids. CDR3 coding DNA: TGTGCCAGCAGCTTAGAGGCAGAGATGAACACTGAAGCTTTCTTT. Translated: CASSLEAEMNTEAFF.

This sequence joins TRBV11-2 and TRBJ2-1, with TRBD1 matching over 7 bases. Germline trimming cut 2 bases from V and 8 bases from J; bases unmatched to any gene: 9. CDR1 is SGHAT, CDR2 FQNNGV, per germline. This CDR3 contains 15 residues. CDR3 DNA sequence: TGTGCCAGCAGCTTATTAAGAGGGGGCAGCGATGAGCAGTTCTTC. Its protein is CASSLLRGGSDEQFF.

The rearrangement joins TRBV30 to TRBJ2-7; D gene ambiguous. The CDR3 contains 12 residues. V lost 4 bases to trimming and J lost 0 bases, with 7 bases between them. Germline-derived CDR1 and CDR2 are GTSNPN and SVGIG (reference sequence). CDR3 protein: CAWTGTSYEQYF. CDR3 nucleotide sequence: TGTGCCTGGACAGGAACCTCCTACGAGCAGTACTTC.

This clone was observed a few times. The genes are TRBV5-1 and TRBJ2-2; D gene uncertain. V was cut by 1 base and J by 1 base, with 8 bases left in between. The CDR3 is 15 residues long. Germline loops: CDR1 SGHRS, CDR2 YFSETQ. This chain's CDR3 is CASSLTVRNTGELFF. The CDR3 DNA is TGCGCCAGCAGCTTGACAGTGAGGAACACCGGGGAGCTGTTTTTT.

The chain recombines TRBV7-9 with TRBJ1-5, with 8 bases fitting TRBD1. There are 13 residues in the CDR3. V dropped 4 bases and J dropped 7; count of bases not matched to a gene: 3. Looked up from germline, CDR1 is SEHNR and CDR2 is FQNEAQ (reference sequence). CDR3 coding DNA: TGTGCCAGCAGCTCAGGGGGCGGGCAGCCCCAGCATTTT. Amino acid sequence: CASSSGGGQPQHF.